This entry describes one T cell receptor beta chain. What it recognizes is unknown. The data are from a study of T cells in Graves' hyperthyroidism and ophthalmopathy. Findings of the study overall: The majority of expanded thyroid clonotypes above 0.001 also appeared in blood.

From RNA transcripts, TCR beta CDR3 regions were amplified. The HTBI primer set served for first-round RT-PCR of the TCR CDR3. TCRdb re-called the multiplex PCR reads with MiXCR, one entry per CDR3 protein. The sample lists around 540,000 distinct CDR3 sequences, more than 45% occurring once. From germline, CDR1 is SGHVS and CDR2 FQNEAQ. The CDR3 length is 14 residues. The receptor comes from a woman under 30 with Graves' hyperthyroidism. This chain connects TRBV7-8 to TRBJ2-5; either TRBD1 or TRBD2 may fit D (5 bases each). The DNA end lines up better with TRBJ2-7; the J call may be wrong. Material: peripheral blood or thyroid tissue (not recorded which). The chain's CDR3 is CASNLGRYSYEQYF. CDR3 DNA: TGTGCCAGCAACTTGGGACGGTATTCCTACGAGCAGTACTTC.